A selection of T cell receptor beta chains follows, all from one sample in a study of blood T cell repertoires in COVID-19. Clones were read by immunoSEQ multiplex PCR, and TCRdb kept only the in-frame ones, dropping some. Of 140,000 to 150,000 clones in the sample, approximately 89% were seen once. Specimen: peripheral blood. These receptors all stem from a human donor in a cohort sampled during active COVID-19. Each CDR3 is given with its conserved first and last residue. The order of the fields is V gene, CDR3 length, CDR3 protein.

TRBV10-3 14 CAISQPGGANVLTF
TRBV10-1 17 CASSESTGTPSYNEQFF
TRBV5-6 15 CASSLAYRPPYGYTF
TRBV7-3 14 CASSLGQGYSEAFF
TRBV7-9 14 CASSLTQGATEAFF
TRBV19 15 CASSFAGGRGYGYTF
TRBV3-1/TRBV3-2 14 CASSTQRSLGTQYF
TRBV5-6 15 CASSLQLGAINIQYF
TRBV28 17 CASSFLGGKYGNTEAFF
TRBV6-1 11 CASSEVRIWRF
TRBV5-1 14 CASSFHERVAEAFF
TRBV19 15 CASSITSGGPDTQYF
TRBV29-1 12 CSVDGSYNEQFF
TRBV2 11 CASGTDYGYTF
TRBV6-2/TRBV6-3 15 CASSYGGTANYGYTF
TRBV7-3 13 CASSSGTEGGYTF
TRBV11-2 14 CASSSGTGNTEAFF
TRBV5-1 14 CASSLEPLTEGYTF
TRBV5-1 14 CASSPGGGDYGYTF
TRBV5-1 16 CASSLNAGSPGNTIYF
TRBV6-2/TRBV6-3 17 CASSYPPGSSYNSPLHF
TRBV7-2 15 CASSSIRLMNTEAFF
TRBV4-1 14 CASSQGIEPYEQYF
TRBV11-2 15 CASSLDSGTHNEQFF